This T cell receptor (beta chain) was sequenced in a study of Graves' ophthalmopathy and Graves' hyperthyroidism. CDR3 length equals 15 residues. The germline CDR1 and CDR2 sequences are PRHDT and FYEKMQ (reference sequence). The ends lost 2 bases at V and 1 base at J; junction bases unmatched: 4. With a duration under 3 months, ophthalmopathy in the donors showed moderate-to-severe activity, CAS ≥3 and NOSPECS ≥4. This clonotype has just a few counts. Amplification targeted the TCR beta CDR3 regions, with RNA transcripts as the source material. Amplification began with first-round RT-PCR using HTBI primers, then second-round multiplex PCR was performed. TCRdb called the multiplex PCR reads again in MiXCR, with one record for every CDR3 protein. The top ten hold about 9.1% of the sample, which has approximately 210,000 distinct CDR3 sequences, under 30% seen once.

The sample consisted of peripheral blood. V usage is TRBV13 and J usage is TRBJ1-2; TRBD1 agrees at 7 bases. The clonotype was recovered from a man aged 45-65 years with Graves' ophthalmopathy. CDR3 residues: CASSLRQGNNYGYTF. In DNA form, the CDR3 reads TGTGCCAGCAGCTTACGACAGGGTAATAACTATGGCTACACCTTC.